This T cell receptor beta chain appears in the sequencing data of a study of shared clonotypes between healthy human individuals. Whole-study findings and limits: Relative to memory subsets, naive subsets generally showed larger estimated richness. A handful of donors had 5% to 6% of their naive CD4 clonotypes in common. The authors sampled blood alone, and tissue repertoires likely differ.

This clone was observed a few times. Its antigen is unidentified. The same CDR3 also results from other DNA sequences found in this sample. Original processing notes: Junction-only sequences without quality scores came from ImmunoSEQ, so filtering differed. Method: immunoSEQ multiplex PCR; TCRdb's copy keeps in-frame clones and lacks some. From that table come the V and J calls and clone size; the DNA was used to work out D and trimming. The sample records approximately 1.1 million clones, about four fifths being singletons. The ends were cut back, 0 bases at V and 0 bases at J, with 6 bases in the middle. The germline V gene has CDR1 LNHDA and CDR2 SQIVND (reference sequence). The CDR3 sequence is 15 residues long.

The V and J genes are TRBV19 and TRBJ1-5, with a possible D match to TRBD1 (5 bases). The sequence derives from a man aged 18-30 years in good health. Some clones in this sample may be carry-over from other donors' samples. Material: memory CD4+ T cells from PBMCs. The subset was: CD45RA-negative fraction. In DNA form, the CDR3 reads TGTGCCAGTAGTATAGATCAGGGTAGCAATCAGCCCCAGCATTTT. This codes for CASSIDQGSNQPQHF.